Each of the 16 T cell receptor beta chains below was sequenced from the same sample in a study of T cell responses to AZD1222 COVID-19 vaccine. Sequencing used immunoSEQ multiplex PCR; TCRdb keeps in-frame clones, though not all of them. The sample includes about 140,000 clones, more than 80% of them seen just once. The material sequenced was peripheral blood, taken on day 0 of MenACWY control vaccination. All receptors come from an adult in good health.

The rearrangement links TRBV19 to TRBJ1-2; D gene ambiguous. V was clipped by 6 bases and J by 4 bases, with 12 bases between them. Germline CDR1 and CDR2: LNHDA and SQIVND (reference sequence). The CDR3 is made up of 13 amino acids. The CDR3 bases are TGTGCCAGTAGCAGGATGGCCCTCTATGGCTACACCTTC. Protein: CASSRMALYGYTF.

V gene TRBV11-2 combines with J gene TRBJ2-7, with D perhaps matching TRBD1 or TRBD2 (6 bases each). Germline V lookup: CDR1 SGHAT, CDR2 FQNNGV. V was shortened by 4 bases and J by 3 bases, with 13 bases between the two germline ends. The CDR3 runs 14 residues. Written as DNA, the CDR3 is TGTGCCAGCAGCTCACGGGGGCTAGACTACGAGCAGTACTTC. The encoded protein is CASSSRGLDYEQYF.

The chain uses TRBV21-1 and TRBJ2-1; TRBD2, the table's D call, lacks a check against the DNA. TRBV21-1 is assigned pseudogene status. The CDR3 covers 16 residues. The CDR3 here is CASSKESERGANEQFF. Written as DNA, the CDR3 is TGTGCCAGCAGCAAAGAGAGTGAGCGGGGAGCCAATGAGCAGTTCTTC.

This sequence joins TRBV4-3 and TRBJ1-2; D might be TRBD1 (5 bases). CDR3 length: 16 amino acids. V was trimmed by 1 base and J by 5 bases, leaving 17 bases between them. Germline loops: CDR1 LGHNA, CDR2 YSLEER. The CDR3 region is CASSQGPGRGPYGYTF. CDR3 nucleotides: TGCGCCAGCAGCCAAGGCCCGGGGAGGGGTCCATATGGCTACACCTTC.

The V and J genes are TRBV7-8 and TRBJ2-7; a weak D match, TRBD1 (6 bases). The CDR3 extends over 14 amino acids. The V end was cut by 1 base, the J end by 2 bases, with 9 bases between. Germline V gives CDR1 SGHVS, CDR2 FQNEAQ. CDR3 region: CASSLDQGTYEQYF. DNA for the CDR3: TGTGCCAGCAGCTTAGATCAGGGGACCTACGAGCAGTACTTC.

The CDR3 coding sequence is TGTGCCAGCAGCTTACGCGGGACAGGGGCGTCTAACTATGGCTACACCTTC. Translating gives CASSLRGTGASNYGYTF. The rearrangement links TRBV7-8 to TRBJ1-2, with 10 bases lining up with TRBD1. V shed 2 bases, J shed 0 bases, and the junction held 6 bases outside the gene matches. This CDR3 spans 17 amino acids. The germline gives CDR1 SGHVS, CDR2 FQNEAQ.

This chain joins TRBV5-6 and TRBJ1-2; perhaps TRBD1 as D (6 bases). The V and J ends lost 4 bases and 3 bases respectively, with 10 bases between them. Looked up from germline, CDR1 is SGHDT and CDR2 is YYEEEE. CDR3 length equals 13 residues. The CDR3 loop reads CASSQRQDYGYTF. In DNA form, the CDR3 reads TGTGCCAGCAGCCAACGACAGGACTATGGCTACACCTTC. The full variable domain, its missing parts supplied by reference TRBV5-6 and TRBJ1-2, is DAGVTQSPTHLIKTRGQQVTLRCSPKSGHDTVSWYQQALGQGPQFIFQYYEEEERQRGNFPDRFSGHQFPNYSSELNVNALLLGDSALYLCASSQRQDYGYTFGSGTRLTVV.

V is TRBV5-6 and J is TRBJ1-1; D gene uncertain. V was shortened by 4 bases and J by 2 bases, with 15 bases between the two germline ends. CDR1 SGHDT and CDR2 YYEEEE come from the germline V gene. CDR3 length: 15 amino acids. CDR3 in amino acids: CASSPAAGSNTEAFF. The CDR3 DNA reads as TGTGCCAGCAGCCCCGCAGCGGGGTCCAACACTGAAGCTTTCTTT.

This clone occurred a few times. J is TRBJ1-2 and V is TRBV5-6, with TRBD1 matching 7 bases. The germline V gene encodes CDR1 SGHDT and CDR2 YYEEEE. With V trimmed by 0 bases and J by 4 bases, 6 bases remained unmatched. The CDR3 is 15 residues long. The CDR3 DNA reads as TGTGCCAGCAGCTTGGGACAGGGATGGATCTATGGCTACACCTTC. This translates into CASSLGQGWIYGYTF.

The CDR3 here is CASSLLTGSNEKLFF. CDR3 sequence (DNA): TGCGCCAGCAGCCTCTTGACAGGGTCGAATGAAAAACTGTTTTTT. The chain has TRBV4-1 and TRBJ1-4, with 7 bases aligning to TRBD1. Losses at the gene ends were 4 bases for V and 5 bases for J; bases not matched to a gene: 7. The CDR3 is 15 amino acids. CDR1 MGHRA and CDR2 YSYEKL come from the germline V gene.

This clone has only a few counts. The V and J genes are TRBV7-3 and TRBJ2-7; 8 bases line up with TRBD1. This CDR3 spans 14 amino acids. Germline assignment: CDR1 SGHTA and CDR2 FQGTGA. The J segment lost 1 base and the V segment lost 5 bases, leaving 4 bases of the junction unmatched. The CDR3, as DNA: TGTGCCAGCAGCCCGACAGGGGCTTCCTACGAGCAGTACTTC. Translation: CASSPTGASYEQYF.

The chain employs TRBV19 and TRBJ1-5; D possibly corresponds to TRBD1 (5 bases). The CDR3 consists of 13 residues. Germline CDR1 and CDR2: LNHDA and SQIVND (reference sequence). V gave up 3 bases and J gave up 9 bases, with 12 bases separating them. The CDR3 is CASSISDRPPQHF. The CDR3 DNA follows: TGTGCCAGTAGTATCTCCGACAGACCGCCCCAGCATTTT. Supplemented by reference TRBV19 and TRBJ1-5, the full variable domain reads DGGITQSPKYLFRKEGQNVTLSCEQNLNHDAMYWYRQDPGQGLRLIYYSQIVNDFQKGDIAEGYSVSREKKESFPLTVTSAQKNPTAFYLCASSISDRPPQHFGDGTRLSIL.

The chain uses TRBV5-1 and TRBJ1-3; the D gene is possibly TRBD1 (6 bases). The V end was cut by 4 bases, the J end by 0 bases, with 14 bases between. The CDR3 length is 16 residues. CDR1 SGHRS and CDR2 YFSETQ come from the germline V gene. The CDR3: CASSPETGYSGNTIYF. The CDR3 DNA sequence: TGCGCCAGCAGCCCCGAAACAGGGTACTCTGGAAACACCATATATTTT.

The rearrangement joins TRBV30 to TRBJ2-3; 7 bases map to TRBD1. This CDR3 contains 12 residues. The trim removed 2 bases at V and 6 bases at J, leaving 2 bases unmatched. The germline V gene encodes CDR1 GTSNPN and CDR2 SVGIG (reference sequence). As DNA, the CDR3 is TGTGCCTGGAGTCTGACAGGGGATACGCAGTATTTT. Encoded protein: CAWSLTGDTQYF.

This chain connects TRBV6-5 to TRBJ1-4; no clear D gene. The length of the CDR3 is 15 residues. V lost 0 bases and J lost 15, with 20 bases in between. CDR1 MNHEY and CDR2 SVGAGI come from the germline V gene. CDR3 protein: CASSYSISPPGWVFF. DNA of the CDR3: TGTGCCAGCAGTTACTCGATCTCGCCTCCCGGGTGGGTGTTTTTT.

This sequence joins TRBV21-1 and TRBJ1-3. TRBV21-1 is flagged as a pseudogene. This CDR3 has 15 amino acids. The CDR3 is CASLQSAGRGNTIYF. The CDR3, as DNA: TGTGCCAGCCTACAGTCGGCGGGCCGTGGAAACACCATATATTTT.